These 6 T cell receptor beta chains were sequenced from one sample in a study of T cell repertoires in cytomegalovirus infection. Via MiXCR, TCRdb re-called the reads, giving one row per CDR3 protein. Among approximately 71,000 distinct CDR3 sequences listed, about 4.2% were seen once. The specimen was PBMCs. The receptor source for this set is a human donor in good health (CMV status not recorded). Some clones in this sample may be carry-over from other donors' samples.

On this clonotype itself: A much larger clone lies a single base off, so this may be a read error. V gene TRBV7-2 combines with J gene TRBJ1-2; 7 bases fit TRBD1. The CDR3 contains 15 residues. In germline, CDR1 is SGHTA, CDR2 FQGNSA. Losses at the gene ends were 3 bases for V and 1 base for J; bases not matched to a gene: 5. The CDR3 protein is CASSLDRILNYGYTF. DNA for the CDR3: TGTGCCAGCAGCTTGGACAGGATCCTTAACTATGGCTACACCTTC.

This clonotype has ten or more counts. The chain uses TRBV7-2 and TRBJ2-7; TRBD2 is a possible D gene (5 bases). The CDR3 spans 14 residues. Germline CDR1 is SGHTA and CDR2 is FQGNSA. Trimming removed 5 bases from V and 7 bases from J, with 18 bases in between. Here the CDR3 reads CASSAGGERSEQYF. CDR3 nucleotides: TGTGCCAGCAGCGCAGGTGGGGAGCGTAGTGAGCAGTACTTC. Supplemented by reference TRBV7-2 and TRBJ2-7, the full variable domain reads GAGVSQSPSNKVTEKGKDVELRCDPISGHTALYWYRQSLGQGLEFLIYFQGNSAPDKSGLPSDRFSAERTGGSVSTLTIQRTQQEDSAVYLCASSAGGERSEQYFGPGTRLTVT.

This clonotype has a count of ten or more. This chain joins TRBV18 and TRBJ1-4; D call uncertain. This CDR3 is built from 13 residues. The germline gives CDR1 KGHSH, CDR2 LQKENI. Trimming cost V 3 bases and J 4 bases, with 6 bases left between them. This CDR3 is CASSPTSNEKLFF. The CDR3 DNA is TGTGCCAGCTCACCGACAAGTAATGAAAAACTGTTTTTT.

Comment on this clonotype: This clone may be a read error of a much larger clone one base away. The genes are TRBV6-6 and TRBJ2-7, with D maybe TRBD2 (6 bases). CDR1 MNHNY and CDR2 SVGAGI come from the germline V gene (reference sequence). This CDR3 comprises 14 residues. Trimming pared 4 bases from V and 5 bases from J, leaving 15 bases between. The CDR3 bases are TGTGCCAGCAGTTTACGGGAGTCCTTGGACGAGCAGTACTTC. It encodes CASSLRESLDEQYF.

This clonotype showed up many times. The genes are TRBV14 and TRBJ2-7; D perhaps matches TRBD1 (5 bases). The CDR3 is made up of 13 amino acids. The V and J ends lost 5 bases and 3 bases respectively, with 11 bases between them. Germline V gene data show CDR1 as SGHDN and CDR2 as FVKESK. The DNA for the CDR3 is TGTGCCAGCAGCTTCGACAGCGTCTACGAGCAGTACTTC. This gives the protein CASSFDSVYEQYF. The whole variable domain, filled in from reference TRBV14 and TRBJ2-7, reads EAGVTQFPSHSVIEKGQTVTLRCDPISGHDNLYWYRRVMGKEIKFLLHFVKESKQDESGMPNNRFLAERTGGTYSTLKVQPAELEDSGVYFCASSFDSVYEQYFGPGTRLTVT.

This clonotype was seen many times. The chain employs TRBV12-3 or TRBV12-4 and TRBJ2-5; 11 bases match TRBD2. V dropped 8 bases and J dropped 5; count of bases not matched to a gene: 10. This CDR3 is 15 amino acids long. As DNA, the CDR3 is TGTGCCAGCTCACCTAGCGGGAGGCCTTGGGAGACCCAGTACTTC. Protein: CASSPSGRPWETQYF.